The entry that follows covers one T cell receptor (beta chain) sequence. Use of 60 Vbeta and 13 Jbeta primers characterized the PCR. Clones were sequenced by immunoSEQ multiplex PCR, and TCRdb holds only the in-frame ones, with some missing. The sample consists of 95,000 to 150,000 clones, around 69% of them appearing once. CDR1 and CDR2 (germline): MNHNY, SVGAGI (reference sequence). V lost 9 bases, J lost 5 bases, and 20 bases lay in between. The CDR3 extends over 15 amino acids. These data come from a study of cytomegalovirus exposure and HLA in healthy donors. The sample taken for sequencing was PBMCs. This TCR was recovered from a woman between 40 and 50 years old in good health and CMV-seropositive. The V gene is TRBV6-6, the J gene TRBJ2-1, with TRBD2 as a possible D gene (5 bases). The CDR3 sequence: CASRSVPRWDNEQFF. The CDR3 DNA reads TGTGCCAGTCGTAGCGTTCCTCGGTGGGACAATGAGCAGTTCTTC.